These T cell receptor beta chains were read from a single sample in a study of cytomegalovirus exposure and HLA in healthy donors. The assay was immunoSEQ multiplex PCR, and TCRdb's table has in-frame clones only and misses some. The data show about 71,000 clones, with about two thirds seen just once and about 7.4% held by the top ten. Sequencing was done on a sample of PBMCs. Receptors originate from a man aged 35 to 55 in good health and CMV-seropositive. CDR3s include the opening cysteine and the closing phenylalanine or tryptophan. The D gene is left open where the match is weak. Part of the rows lack a size; the others show once, few, many or a class for expanded clones.

V gene,clone size,D gene,J gene,CDR3 protein,CDR3 DNA
TRBV6-5,few,-,TRBJ2-7,CASSQDSREQYF,TGTGCCAGCAGTCAGGACAGCCGGGAGCAGTACTTC
TRBV6-5,-,TRBD1,TRBJ1-2,CASSHRGQGGGYTF,TGTGCCAGCAGTCACCGGGGACAGGGTGGTGGCTACACCTTC
TRBV14,many,-,TRBJ2-1,CASSLIMVANNEQFF,TGTGCCAGCAGCCTCATCATGGTTGCGAACAATGAGCAGTTCTTC
TRBV18,-,TRBD1,TRBJ1-5,CASSPQQGEINQPQHF,TGTGCCAGCTCACCGCAACAGGGGGAAATAAATCAGCCCCAGCATTTT
TRBV18,-,TRBD1,TRBJ2-7,CASSPTGVSYEQYF,TGTGCCAGCTCGCCCACAGGGGTTTCCTACGAGCAGTACTTC
TRBV9,-,TRBD1,TRBJ1-6,CASSVGTGVYNSPLHF,TGTGCCAGCAGCGTAGGGACAGGGGTCTATAATTCACCCCTCCACTTT
TRBV18,-,-,TRBJ2-3,CASSPPPTDTQYF,TGTGCCAGCTCACCCCCTCCCACAGATACGCAGTATTTT
TRBV28,-,TRBD1,TRBJ1-4,CASSLQGASEKLFF,TGTGCCAGCAGCCTACAGGGGGCGTCGGAAAAACTGTTTTTT
TRBV6-5,few,-,TRBJ2-2,CASTWGLINTGELFF,TGTGCCAGCACCTGGGGGCTTATCAACACCGGGGAGCTGTTTTTT
TRBV7-9,-,-,TRBJ2-7,CASSLTANYEQYF,TGTGCCAGCAGCTTAACAGCAAACTACGAGCAGTACTTC
TRBV10-2,-,TRBD2,TRBJ2-3,CASRTGTSGGVTQYF,TGCGCCAGCAGGACCGGGACTAGCGGGGGGGTTACGCAGTATTTT
TRBV30,-,-,TRBJ1-2,CAWRGQGRGYTF,TGTGCCTGGAGGGGGCAGGGGAGAGGCTACACCTTC
TRBV30,-,-,TRBJ1-2,CAWSKETGYGYTF,TGTGCCTGGAGTAAGGAGACAGGCTATGGCTACACCTTC
TRBV18,-,TRBD1,TRBJ2-7,CASSPQSRDREYF,TGTGCCAGCTCACCACAATCCCGGGACAGGGAATACTTC
TRBV28,few,-,TRBJ2-7,CASSFSDRIYEQYF,TGTGCCAGCAGTTTTAGCGACAGGATCTACGAGCAGTACTTC
TRBV4-2,-,TRBD2,TRBJ2-7,CASSPLRGSLAGVDYEQYF,TGTGCCAGCAGCCCCTTAAGGGGGTCACTAGCGGGAGTGGACTACGAGCAGTACTTC
TRBV7-7,many,-,TRBJ2-5,CASSLEGWETQYF,TGTGCTAGCAGCTTAGAGGGGTGGGAGACCCAGTACTTC
TRBV19,-,-,TRBJ2-5,CASSIQDIPKETQYF,TGTGCCAGTAGTATACAGGACATACCAAAAGAGACCCAGTACTTC
TRBV11-2,-,TRBD1,TRBJ2-7,CASSVGAAGGEQYF,TGTGCCAGCAGCGTGGGCGCGGCAGGGGGCGAGCAGTACTTC
TRBV5-1,-,-,TRBJ1-1,CASSLAANRNTEAFF,TGCGCCAGCAGCTTGGCCGCTAATAGGAACACTGAAGCTTTCTTT